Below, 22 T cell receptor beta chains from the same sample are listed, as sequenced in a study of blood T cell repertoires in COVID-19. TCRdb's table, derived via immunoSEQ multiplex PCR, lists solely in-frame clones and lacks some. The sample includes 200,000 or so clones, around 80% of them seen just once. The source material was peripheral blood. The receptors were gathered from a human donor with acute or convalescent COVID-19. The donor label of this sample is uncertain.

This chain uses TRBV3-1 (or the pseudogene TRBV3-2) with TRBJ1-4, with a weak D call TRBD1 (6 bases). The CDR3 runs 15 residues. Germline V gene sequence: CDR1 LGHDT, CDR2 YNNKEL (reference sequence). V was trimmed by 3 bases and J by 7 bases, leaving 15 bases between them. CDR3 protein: CASSQSGTRGEKLFF. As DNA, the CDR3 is TGTGCCAGCAGCCAGTCCGGGACACGGGGTGAAAAACTGTTTTTT.

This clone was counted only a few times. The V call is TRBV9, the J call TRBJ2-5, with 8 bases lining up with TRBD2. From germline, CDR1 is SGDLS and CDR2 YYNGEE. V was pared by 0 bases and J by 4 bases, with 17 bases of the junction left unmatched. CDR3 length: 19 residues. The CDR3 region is CASSVAGGGSGKGRETQYF. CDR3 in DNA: TGTGCCAGCAGCGTAGCGGGAGGGGGGAGCGGGAAAGGTAGAGAGACCCAGTACTTC. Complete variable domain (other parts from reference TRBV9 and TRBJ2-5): DSGVTQTPKHLITATGQRVTLRCSPRSGDLSVYWYQQSLDQGLQFLIQYYNGEERAKGNILERFSAQQFPDLHSELNLSSLELGDSALYFCASSVAGGGSGKGRETQYFGPGTRLLVL.

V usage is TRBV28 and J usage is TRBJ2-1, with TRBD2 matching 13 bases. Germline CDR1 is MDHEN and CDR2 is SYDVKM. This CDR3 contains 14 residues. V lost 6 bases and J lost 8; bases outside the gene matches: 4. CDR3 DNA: TGTGCCAGCAGGGATACTAGCGGGAGGGATGAGCAGTTCTTC. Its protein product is CASRDTSGRDEQFF.

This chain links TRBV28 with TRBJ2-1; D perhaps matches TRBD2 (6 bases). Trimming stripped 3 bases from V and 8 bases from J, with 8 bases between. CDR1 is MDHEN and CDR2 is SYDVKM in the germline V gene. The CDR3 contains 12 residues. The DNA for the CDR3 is TGTGCCAGCAGTTTTGGGACTTATGAGCAGTTCTTC. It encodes CASSFGTYEQFF.

The CDR3 loop reads CASSRQGLDTGELFF. In DNA form, the CDR3 reads TGCGCCAGCAGCAGACAGGGGCTTGACACCGGGGAGCTGTTTTTT. The chain employs TRBV5-1 and TRBJ2-2, with 8 bases matching TRBD1. The germline V gene has CDR1 SGHRS and CDR2 YFSETQ. The CDR3 sequence is 15 residues long. The V gene end was trimmed by 4 bases and the J gene end by 3 bases; junction bases not matched to a gene: 5.

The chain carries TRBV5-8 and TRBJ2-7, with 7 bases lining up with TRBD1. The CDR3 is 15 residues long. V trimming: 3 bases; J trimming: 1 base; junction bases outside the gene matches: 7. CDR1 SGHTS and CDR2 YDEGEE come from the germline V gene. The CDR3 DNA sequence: TGTGCCAGCAGCTACTCCGGGACAGCGTCCTACGAGCAGTACTTC. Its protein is CASSYSGTASYEQYF. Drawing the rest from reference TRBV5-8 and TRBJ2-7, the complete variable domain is EAGVTQSPTHLIKTRGQQATLRCSPISGHTSVYWYQQALGLGLQFLLWYDEGEERNRGNFPPRFSGRQFPNYSSELNVNALELEDSALYLCASSYSGTASYEQYFGPGTRLTVT.

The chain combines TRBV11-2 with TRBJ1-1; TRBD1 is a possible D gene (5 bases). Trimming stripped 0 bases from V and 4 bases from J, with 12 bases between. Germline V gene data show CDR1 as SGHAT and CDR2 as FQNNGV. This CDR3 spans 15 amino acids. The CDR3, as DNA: TGTGCCAGCAGCTTAGAGGGACCGCGGGGCACTGAAGCTTTCTTT. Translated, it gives CASSLEGPRGTEAFF.

As DNA, the CDR3 is TGTGCCAGCAGCCAGGGGTACGGGACAGGGTCCTACGAGCAGTACTTC. This sequence encodes CASSQGYGTGSYEQYF. V gene TRBV11-3 combines with J gene TRBJ2-7; 9 bases fit TRBD1. The V gene end was trimmed by 5 bases and the J gene end by 1 base; junction bases not matched to a gene: 9. The CDR3 spans 16 residues. Per germline, CDR1 SGHNT and CDR2 YENEEA.

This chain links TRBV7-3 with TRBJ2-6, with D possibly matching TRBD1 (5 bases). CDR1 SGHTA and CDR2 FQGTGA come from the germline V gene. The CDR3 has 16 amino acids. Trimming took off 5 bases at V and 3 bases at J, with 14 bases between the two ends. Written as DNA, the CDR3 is TGTGCCAGCAGCCCAACAGGTTTGGGTGGGGCCAACGTCCTGACTTTC. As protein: CASSPTGLGGANVLTF.

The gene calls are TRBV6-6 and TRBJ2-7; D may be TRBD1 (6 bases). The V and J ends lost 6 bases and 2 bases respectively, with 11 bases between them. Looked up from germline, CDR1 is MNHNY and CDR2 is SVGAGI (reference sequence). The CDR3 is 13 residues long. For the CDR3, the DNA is TGTGCCAGCAGGGTGGACAGTACCTACGAGCAGTACTTC. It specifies CASRVDSTYEQYF.

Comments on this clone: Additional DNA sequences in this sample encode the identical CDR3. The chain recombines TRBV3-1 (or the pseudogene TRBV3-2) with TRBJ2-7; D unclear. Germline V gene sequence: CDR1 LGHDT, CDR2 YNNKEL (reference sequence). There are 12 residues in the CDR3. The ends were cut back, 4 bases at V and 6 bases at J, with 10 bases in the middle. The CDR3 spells CASSLPRGEQYF. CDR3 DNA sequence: TGTGCCAGCAGCCTCCCCAGAGGCGAGCAGTACTTC.

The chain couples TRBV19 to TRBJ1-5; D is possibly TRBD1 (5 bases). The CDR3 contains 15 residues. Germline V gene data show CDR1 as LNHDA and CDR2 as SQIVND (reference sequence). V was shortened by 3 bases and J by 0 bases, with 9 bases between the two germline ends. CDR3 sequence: CASSMAGYSNQPQHF. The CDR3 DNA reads TGTGCCAGTAGTATGGCAGGGTATAGCAATCAGCCCCAGCATTTT. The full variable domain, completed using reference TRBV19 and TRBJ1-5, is DGGITQSPKYLFRKEGQNVTLSCEQNLNHDAMYWYRQDPGQGLRLIYYSQIVNDFQKGDIAEGYSVSREKKESFPLTVTSAQKNPTAFYLCASSMAGYSNQPQHFGDGTRLSIL.

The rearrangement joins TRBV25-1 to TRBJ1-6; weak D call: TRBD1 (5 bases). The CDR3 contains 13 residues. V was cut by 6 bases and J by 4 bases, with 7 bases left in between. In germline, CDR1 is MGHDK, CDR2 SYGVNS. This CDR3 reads CASSTGYNSPLHF. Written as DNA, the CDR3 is TGTGCCAGCAGCACAGGTTATAATTCACCCCTCCACTTT.

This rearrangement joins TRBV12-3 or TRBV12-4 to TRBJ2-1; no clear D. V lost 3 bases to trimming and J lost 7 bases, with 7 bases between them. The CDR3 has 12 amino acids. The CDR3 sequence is CASSFRANEQFF. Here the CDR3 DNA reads TGTGCCAGCAGTTTTAGAGCAAATGAGCAGTTCTTC.

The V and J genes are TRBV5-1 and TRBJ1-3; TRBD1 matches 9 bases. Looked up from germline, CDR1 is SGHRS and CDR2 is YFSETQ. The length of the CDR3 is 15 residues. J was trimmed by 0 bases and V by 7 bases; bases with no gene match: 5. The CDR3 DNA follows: TGCGCCAGCCGACAGGGGGTGAGCTCTGGAAACACCATATATTTT. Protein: CASRQGVSSGNTIYF. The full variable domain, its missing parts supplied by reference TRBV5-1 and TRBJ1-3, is KAGVTQTPRYLIKTRGQQVTLSCSPISGHRSVSWYQQTPGQGLQFLFEYFSETQRNKGNFPGRFSGRQFSNSRSEMNVSTLELGDSALYLCASRQGVSSGNTIYFGEGSWLTVV.

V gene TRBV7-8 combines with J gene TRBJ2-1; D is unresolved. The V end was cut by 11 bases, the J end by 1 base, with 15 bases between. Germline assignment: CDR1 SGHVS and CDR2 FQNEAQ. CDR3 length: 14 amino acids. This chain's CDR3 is CACHRGESYNEQFF. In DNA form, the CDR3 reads TGTGCCTGCCATAGAGGCGAATCCTACAATGAGCAGTTCTTC.

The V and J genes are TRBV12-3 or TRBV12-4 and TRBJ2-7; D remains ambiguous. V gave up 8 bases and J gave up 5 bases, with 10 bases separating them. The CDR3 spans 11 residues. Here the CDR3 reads CASARSNEQYF. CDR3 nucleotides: TGTGCCAGCGCGAGGTCCAACGAGCAGTACTTC.

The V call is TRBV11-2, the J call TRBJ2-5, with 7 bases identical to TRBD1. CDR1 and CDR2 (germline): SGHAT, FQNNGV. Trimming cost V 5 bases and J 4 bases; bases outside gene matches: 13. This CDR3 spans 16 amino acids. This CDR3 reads CASSRGQPNSPETQYF. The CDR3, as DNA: TGTGCCAGCAGCAGGGGACAGCCAAACTCCCCAGAGACCCAGTACTTC. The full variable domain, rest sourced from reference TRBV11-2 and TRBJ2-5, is EAGVAQSPRYKIIEKRQSVAFWCNPISGHATLYWYQQILGQGPKLLIQFQNNGVVDDSQLPKDRFSAERLKGVDSTLKIQPAKLEDSAVYLCASSRGQPNSPETQYFGPGTRLLVL.

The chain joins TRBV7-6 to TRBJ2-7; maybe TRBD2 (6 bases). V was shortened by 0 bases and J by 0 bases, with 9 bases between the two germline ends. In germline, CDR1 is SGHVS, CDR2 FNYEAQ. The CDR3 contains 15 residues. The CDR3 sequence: CASSLAGGVSYEQYF. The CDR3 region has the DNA TGTGCCAGCAGCTTAGCGGGAGGAGTCTCCTACGAGCAGTACTTC.

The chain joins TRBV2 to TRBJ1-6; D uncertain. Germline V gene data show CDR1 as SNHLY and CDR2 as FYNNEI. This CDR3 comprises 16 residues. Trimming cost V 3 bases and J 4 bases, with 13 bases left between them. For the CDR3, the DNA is TGTGCCAGCAGTGACGGGGTGGTAGGATATAATTCACCCCTCCACTTT. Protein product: CASSDGVVGYNSPLHF.

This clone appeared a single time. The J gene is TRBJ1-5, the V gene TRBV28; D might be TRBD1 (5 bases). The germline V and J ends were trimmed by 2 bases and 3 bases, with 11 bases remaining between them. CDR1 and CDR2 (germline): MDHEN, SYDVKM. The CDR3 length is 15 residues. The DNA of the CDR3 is TGTGCCAGCAGTTTAGGGGCAGTACTCAATCAGCCCCAGCATTTT. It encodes CASSLGAVLNQPQHF.

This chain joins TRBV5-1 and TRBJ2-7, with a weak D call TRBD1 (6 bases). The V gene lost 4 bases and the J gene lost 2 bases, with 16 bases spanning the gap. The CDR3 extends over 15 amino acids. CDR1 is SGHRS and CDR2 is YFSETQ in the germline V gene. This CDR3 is CASSLQGGLTYEQYF. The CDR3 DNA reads TGCGCCAGCAGCCTCCAAGGGGGTCTAACCTACGAGCAGTACTTC. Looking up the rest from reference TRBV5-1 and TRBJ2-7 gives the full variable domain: KAGVTQTPRYLIKTRGQQVTLSCSPISGHRSVSWYQQTPGQGLQFLFEYFSETQRNKGNFPGRFSGRQFSNSRSEMNVSTLELGDSALYLCASSLQGGLTYEQYFGPGTRLTVT.